These 24 T cell receptor beta chains were sequenced from one sample in a study of shared clonotypes between healthy human individuals. Profiled with immunoSEQ multiplex PCR; TCRdb holds only in-frame clones, not every one. The sample holds more than 200,000 clones, just over 65% seen once. Sequencing used memory CD4+ T cells sorted from blood. Specified subset: CD45RA-negative fraction. These receptor sequences come from a man aged 30-40 years in good health.

V usage is TRBV7-6 and J usage is TRBJ2-3, with 7 bases that match TRBD2. Germline assignment: CDR1 SGHVS and CDR2 FNYEAQ. J gave up 1 base and V 0 bases, and 7 bases lay outside the gene matches. This CDR3 spans 17 amino acids. The CDR3 is CASSLAGPGRGTDTQYF. The CDR3 nucleotides are TGTGCCAGCAGCTTAGCGGGTCCGGGGAGGGGCACAGATACGCAGTATTTT. The variable domain in full, completed from reference TRBV7-6 and TRBJ2-3, reads GAGVSQSPRYKVTKRGQDVALRCDPISGHVSLYWYRQALGQGPEFLTYFNYEAQQDKSGLPNDRFSAERPEGSISTLTIQRTEQRDSAMYRCASSLAGPGRGTDTQYFGPGTRLTVL.

This chain links TRBV4-1 with TRBJ2-4; D unresolved. The CDR3 length is 14 residues. Between the trimmed V and J ends, which lost 0 bases and 8 bases, there was a span of 11 bases. Germline V lookup: CDR1 MGHRA, CDR2 YSYEKL. The CDR3: CASSQDRLGHIQYF. The CDR3 coding sequence is TGCGCCAGCAGCCAAGACCGGCTAGGTCACATTCAGTACTTC.

This clone was counted a few times. The CDR3 spells CASVTSGRAGGHNEQFF. The CDR3 DNA sequence: TGTGCCAGCGTTACGAGCGGGAGGGCCGGGGGCCACAATGAGCAGTTCTTC. This chain joins TRBV27 and TRBJ2-1; 10 bases line up with TRBD2. Germline V gene lookup returns CDR1 MNHEY and CDR2 SMNVEV (reference sequence). The CDR3 is made up of 17 amino acids. With V trimmed by 8 bases and J by 5 bases, 15 bases remained unmatched.

V is TRBV15 and J is TRBJ1-5, with D tentatively TRBD1 (6 bases). CDR3 length: 16 amino acids. The germline CDR1 and CDR2 sequences are LNHNV and YYDKDF (reference sequence). V dropped 0 bases and J dropped 3 bases, with 12 bases sitting between them. In nucleotides, the CDR3 is TGTGCCACCAGCAGAGATCTCGACAGGAACAATCAGCCCCAGCATTTT. Its protein is CATSRDLDRNNQPQHF.

The genes are TRBV11-2 and TRBJ2-1, with TRBD2 identical over 7 bases. V lost 0 bases, J lost 2 bases, and 7 bases stayed unmatched. Germline V gene lookup returns CDR1 SGHAT and CDR2 FQNNGV. The CDR3 covers 17 residues. The CDR3 sequence: CASSLDRGGRTYNEQFF. DNA of the CDR3: TGTGCCAGCAGCTTAGATCGGGGCGGGAGAACCTACAATGAGCAGTTCTTC.

The chain joins TRBV4-2 to TRBJ2-5; 7 bases line up with TRBD2. Germline CDR1 LGHNA, CDR2 YNFKEQ. The ends lost 0 bases at V and 4 bases at J; junction bases unmatched: 8. The CDR3 consists of 16 residues. CDR3 region: CASSQDLGREGETQYF. The CDR3 DNA reads as TGTGCCAGCAGCCAAGACCTCGGCAGGGAGGGAGAGACCCAGTACTTC.

This rearrangement joins TRBV29-1 to TRBJ1-4; D might be TRBD1 (5 bases). V lost 4 bases, J lost 5 bases, and 11 bases lay in between. The CDR3 has 13 amino acids. Looked up from germline, CDR1 is SQVTM and CDR2 is ANQGSEA. This chain's CDR3 is CSVATAANEKLFF. CDR3 nucleotide sequence: TGCAGCGTTGCGACAGCGGCAAATGAAAAACTGTTTTTT.

This clone appeared a few times. The chain employs TRBV14 and TRBJ2-1; possibly TRBD2 for D (6 bases). The CDR3 covers 16 residues. The germline gives CDR1 SGHDN, CDR2 FVKESK. V dropped 2 bases and J dropped 3 bases, with 14 bases sitting between them. The CDR3 spells CASSQLSGSGYNEQFF. In DNA form, the CDR3 reads TGTGCCAGCAGCCAATTATCCGGGAGTGGCTACAATGAGCAGTTCTTC.

This clone was counted once. The genes are TRBV2 and TRBJ2-1, with 7 bases aligning to TRBD1. Germline CDR1 reads SNHLY; CDR2 reads FYNNEI. This CDR3 has 13 residues. Germline trimming cut 3 bases from V and 8 bases from J; bases unmatched to any gene: 4. In DNA form, the CDR3 reads TGTGCCAGCAGTGAGTCGCAGGGGGATGAGCAGTTCTTC. Translated: CASSESQGDEQFF.

The chain recombines TRBV6-1 with TRBJ2-7; D ambiguous. Germline loops: CDR1 MNHNS, CDR2 SASEGT. This CDR3 has 11 amino acids. V lost 6 bases to trimming and J lost 4 bases, with 7 bases between them. The CDR3 sequence is CASRELYEQYF. The CDR3 DNA reads TGTGCCAGCAGGGAGTTATACGAGCAGTACTTC.

This clone appeared once. The chain has TRBV6-5 and TRBJ2-2; a weak D match, TRBD2 (5 bases). The germline V gene has CDR1 MNHEY and CDR2 SVGAGI. The V end was cut by 8 bases, the J end by 1 base, with 14 bases between. This CDR3 region has 15 residues. The CDR3 here is CASQTQLGNTGELFF. CDR3 DNA: TGTGCCAGCCAAACCCAACTAGGGAACACCGGGGAGCTGTTTTTT.

The rearrangement uses TRBV19 and TRBJ2-1; D is possibly TRBD2 (5 bases). The CDR3 contains 17 residues. Germline CDR1 reads LNHDA; CDR2 reads SQIVND (reference sequence). Trimming shortened V by 3 bases and J by 5 bases, and 20 bases separated the two germline ends. The CDR3 DNA reads TGTGCCAGTAGTATCCTTTCGGGAAGGGCGAAGGACAATGAGCAGTTCTTC. Amino acids: CASSILSGRAKDNEQFF.

The J gene is TRBJ2-7, the V gene TRBV11-2; 12 bases align to TRBD1. Unmatched junction bases numbered 14, after V lost 5 bases and J lost 3 bases. This CDR3 region has 18 residues. Germline values: CDR1 SGHAT, CDR2 FQNNGV. This CDR3 is CASSPTNRDRGRSYEQYF. The CDR3 DNA sequence: TGTGCCAGCAGCCCCACGAATCGGGACAGGGGGCGTAGCTACGAGCAGTACTTC.

The chain has TRBV27 and TRBJ2-7; D perhaps matches TRBD1 (5 bases). This CDR3 contains 13 residues. Per the germline V gene, CDR1 is MNHEY and CDR2 is SMNVEV (reference sequence). Between the trimmed V and J ends, which lost 6 bases and 0 bases, there was a span of 9 bases. The CDR3 DNA reads as TGTGCCAGCAGCCCGACAGACTCCTACGAGCAGTACTTC. It codes for CASSPTDSYEQYF.

This clone was observed a single time. The rearrangement links TRBV4-1 to TRBJ1-1, with D tentatively TRBD1 (5 bases). CDR1 MGHRA and CDR2 YSYEKL come from the germline V gene. This CDR3 is built from 15 residues. Trimming stripped 1 base from V and 3 bases from J, with 12 bases between. CDR3 in amino acids: CASSQAEGWDTEAFF. In nucleotides, the CDR3 is TGCGCCAGCAGCCAAGCTGAGGGGTGGGACACTGAAGCTTTCTTT.

The V call is TRBV19, the J call TRBJ2-7; 8 bases are a match to TRBD1. Germline-derived CDR1 and CDR2 are LNHDA and SQIVND (reference sequence). V trimming: 5 bases; J trimming: 3 bases; junction bases outside the gene matches: 9. The CDR3 spans 15 residues. The CDR3 DNA reads TGTGCCAGTAGTGGAGGGACAGGCAATTTCTACGAGCAGTACTTC. It is translated as CASSGGTGNFYEQYF.

This clone has a single count. Additional DNA sequences in this sample encode the identical CDR3. The chain uses TRBV9 and TRBJ2-1; D unresolved. V was clipped by 2 bases and J by 0 bases, with 6 bases between them. This CDR3 region has 14 residues. Germline lookup yields CDR1 SGDLS and CDR2 YYNGEE. This CDR3 is CASSVQSSYNEQFF. DNA for the CDR3: TGTGCCAGCAGCGTTCAGAGCTCCTACAATGAGCAGTTCTTC.

The genes are TRBV28 and TRBJ2-2; D perhaps matches TRBD1 (5 bases). Germline CDR1 MDHEN, CDR2 SYDVKM. The CDR3 is made up of 18 amino acids. V lost 1 base to trimming and J lost 1 base, with 16 bases between them. The CDR3 region has the DNA TGTGCCAGCAGTTTATCGTGGGTGGCCAGGGTGAACACCGGGGAGCTGTTTTTT. It is translated as CASSLSWVARVNTGELFF.

The genes are TRBV7-9 and TRBJ1-5; D perhaps matches TRBD1 (6 bases). V dropped 1 base and J dropped 2 bases, with 9 bases sitting between them. The CDR3 totals 15 residues. From germline, CDR1 is SEHNR and CDR2 FQNEAQ (reference sequence). CDR3 residues: CASSLVAGGNQPQHF. In nucleotides, the CDR3 is TGTGCCAGCAGCTTAGTCGCAGGGGGCAATCAGCCCCAGCATTTT.

The CDR3 sequence is CASSTTSGEPYEQYF. CDR3 bases: TGTGCCAGCAGCACGACTAGCGGAGAACCCTACGAGCAGTACTTC. This rearrangement joins TRBV7-9 to TRBJ2-7, with TRBD2 matching 9 bases. The CDR3 has 15 amino acids. V shed 5 bases, J shed 2 bases, and the junction held 7 bases outside the gene matches. CDR1 and CDR2 (germline): SEHNR, FQNEAQ (reference sequence).

This clone was counted once. This chain uses TRBV27 with TRBJ2-5, with 13 bases that match TRBD2. The V gene's germline CDR1 is MNHEY and CDR2 SMNVEV (reference sequence). V lost 3 bases to trimming and J lost 4 bases; unmatched junction nucleotides: 5. The CDR3 is 16 amino acids. The CDR3 is CASSFDWTSGRETQYF. The CDR3 nucleotides are TGTGCCAGCAGTTTCGACTGGACTAGCGGGAGAGAGACCCAGTACTTC.

The V call is TRBV14, the J call TRBJ2-5; 8 bases agree with TRBD1. Germline V gene sequence: CDR1 SGHDN, CDR2 FVKESK. The length of the CDR3 is 14 residues. Trimming cost V 4 bases and J 5 bases; bases outside gene matches: 6. The CDR3 sequence is CASSPTGVEETQYF. The CDR3 DNA is TGTGCCAGCAGCCCGACAGGGGTTGAGGAGACCCAGTACTTC.

The chain recombines TRBV27 with TRBJ1-2; tentatively, D is TRBD1 (5 bases). Looked up from germline, CDR1 is MNHEY and CDR2 is SMNVEV (reference sequence). CDR3 size: 12 residues. Trimming shortened V by 4 bases and J by 7 bases, and 10 bases separated the two germline ends. The DNA for the CDR3 is TGTGCCAGCAGTTCTCAGGGCCGTGGCTACACCTTC. This sequence encodes CASSSQGRGYTF.

The V and J genes are TRBV6-1 and TRBJ1-4; D gene ambiguous. From germline, CDR1 is MNHNS and CDR2 SASEGT. Trimming removed 1 base at V and 0 bases at J, with 12 bases between. The CDR3 has 17 amino acids. The CDR3 reads CASSEGPVPTTNEKLFF. CDR3 sequence (DNA): TGTGCCAGCAGTGAAGGGCCGGTCCCCACAACTAATGAAAAACTGTTTTTT.